Sequencing of this T cell receptor beta chain was carried out in a study of shared clonotypes between healthy human individuals. As defined, naive CD8 cells were CD45RO-negative and positively selected for CCR7, with terminally differentiated effector memory CD45RA+ cells excluded. Germline V lookup: CDR1 SGDLS, CDR2 YYNGEE. The CDR3 runs 15 residues. The trim removed 5 bases at V and 2 bases at J, leaving 6 bases unmatched. Method: immunoSEQ multiplex PCR; TCRdb's copy keeps in-frame clones and lacks some. The table shows 1.5 million to 2.5 million clones, with about 95% occurring only once. The sequenced material came from naive CD8+ T cells sorted from blood. This chain links TRBV9 with TRBJ1-2; 10 bases line up with TRBD1. The receptor comes from a man aged 18-30 years in good health. CDR3 DNA: TGTGCCAGCAGGGATAAGGACAGGGGGAACTATGGCTACACCTTC. Translation: CASRDKDRGNYGYTF.